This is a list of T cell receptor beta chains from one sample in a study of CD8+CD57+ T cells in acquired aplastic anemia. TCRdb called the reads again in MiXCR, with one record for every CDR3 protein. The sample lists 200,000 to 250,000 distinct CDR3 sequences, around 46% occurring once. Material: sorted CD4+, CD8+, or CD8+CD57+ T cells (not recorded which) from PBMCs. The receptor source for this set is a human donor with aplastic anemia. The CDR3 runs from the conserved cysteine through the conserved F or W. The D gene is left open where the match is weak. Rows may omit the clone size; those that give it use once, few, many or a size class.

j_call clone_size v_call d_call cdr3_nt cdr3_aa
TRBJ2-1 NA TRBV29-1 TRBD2 TGCAGCGTAATGGGACTAGCGGGAGAGGCCGACTACAATGAGCAGTTCTTC CSVMGLAGEADYNEQFF
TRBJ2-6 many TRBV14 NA TGTGCCAGCAGCCAAGTGGGATCTGGGGCCAACGTCCTGACTTTC CASSQVGSGANVLTF
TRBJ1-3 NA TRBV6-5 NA TGTGCCAGCAGTGAAGTGCCGGACTCTGGAAACACCATATATTTT CASSEVPDSGNTIYF
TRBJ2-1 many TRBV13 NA TGTGCCAGCAGCCTAAGACAGGTAAACAATGAGCAGTTCTTC CASSLRQVNNEQFF
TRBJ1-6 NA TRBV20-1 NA TGCAGTGCTTCGAAGGGGGATTCACCCCTCCACTTT CSASKGDSPLHF
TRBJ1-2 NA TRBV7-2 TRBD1 TGTGCCAGCAGCTTAGACAGGGGCGAAAACTATGGCTACACCTTC CASSLDRGENYGYTF
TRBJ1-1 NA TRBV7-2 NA TGCGCCAGCAGCACCAACACTGAAGCTCTCTTT CASSTNTEALF
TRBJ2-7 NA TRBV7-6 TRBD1 TGTGCCAGCAGCAGGGACAGGGCGCAGTACGAGCAGTACTTC CASSRDRAQYEQYF
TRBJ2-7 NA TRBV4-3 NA TGCACCAGCAGCCAAGATCTAGGAATTAGTACACAGCAGTACTTC CTSSQDLGISTQQYF
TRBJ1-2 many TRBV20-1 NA TGCAGTGCTCCCCGGTCGGGGGCTAACTATGGCTACACCTTC CSAPRSGANYGYTF
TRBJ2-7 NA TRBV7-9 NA TGTGCCAGCAGCTTAGTTAGTACCGAGCAGTACTTC CASSLVSTEQYF
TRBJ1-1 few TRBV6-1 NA TGTGCCAGCAGTGATGAAGCGGGGGGGTACACTGAAGCTTTCTTT CASSDEAGGYTEAFF
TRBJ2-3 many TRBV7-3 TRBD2 TGTGCCAGCAGCTCCGGGGGGGCAACAGATACGCAGTATTTT CASSSGGATDTQYF
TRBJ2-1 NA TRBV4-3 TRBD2 TGCGCCAGCAGCAAAAACCCAGGGAGCGGGGTCTTCGATGAGCAGTTCTTC CASSKNPGSGVFDEQFF
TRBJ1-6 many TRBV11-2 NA TGTGCCAGCAGCTTATCTACGGCAGGGAATTCACCCCTCCACTTT CASSLSTAGNSPLHF
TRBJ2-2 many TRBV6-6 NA TGTGCCAGCAGTTCGAGGCGAACCGGGGAGCTGTTTTTT CASSSRRTGELFF
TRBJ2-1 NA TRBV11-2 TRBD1 TGTGCCAGCAGCTACCAAATTCGGGACAGGGGGTTCAATGAGCAGTTCTTC CASSYQIRDRGFNEQFF
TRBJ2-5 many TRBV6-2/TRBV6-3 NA TGTGCCAGCAGCTACGGCCGGTCCGAGACCCAGTACTTC CASSYGRSETQYF
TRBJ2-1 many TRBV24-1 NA TGTGCCACCAGTGGGGGTTCCGACCCGAATCTAAATGAGCAGTTCTTC CATSGGSDPNLNEQFF
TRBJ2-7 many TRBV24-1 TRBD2 TGTGCCACCAGTGGTCTAGCGGAAACTCAGCAGTACTTC CATSGLAETQQYF
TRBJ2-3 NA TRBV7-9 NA TGTGCCAGCAGCGCTGGGGGGGCGGGGGATACGCAGTATTTT CASSAGGAGDTQYF
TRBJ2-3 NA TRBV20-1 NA TGCAGTGTTATCGTCCTAGCCCAAGTAGATACGCAGTACTTT CSVIVLAQVDTQYF
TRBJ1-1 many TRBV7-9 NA TGTGCCAGCACCACTCTGACCGCTGAAGCTTTCTTT CASTTLTAEAFF
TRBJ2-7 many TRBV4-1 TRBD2 TGCGCCAGCAGAACGTTAGCGGGAGGTGCCTACGAGCAGTACTTC CASRTLAGGAYEQYF
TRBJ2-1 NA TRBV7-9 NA TGTGCCAGCAGCTTAAGCTCCAGGGCAAATGAGCAGTTCTTC CASSLSSRANEQFF
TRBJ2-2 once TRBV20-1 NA TGCAGTGCTAGAGACGGGACCAACACCGGGGAGCTGTTTTTT CSARDGTNTGELFF
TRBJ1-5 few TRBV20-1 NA TGCAGTGCTAGAGATTTTGGGATGCTAAATCAGCCCCAGCATTTT CSARDFGMLNQPQHF
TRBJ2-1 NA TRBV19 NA TGTGCCAGTAGTACGGGCGGGGATGAGCAGTTCTTC CASSTGGDEQFF
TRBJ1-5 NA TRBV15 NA TGTGCCACCAGCAGAGAAGGCGGGCAGCCCCAGCATTTT CATSREGGQPQHF
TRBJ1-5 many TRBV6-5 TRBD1 TGTGCCAGCAGTTACTCGAGCTGGGACAGGGCGGGCAATCAGCCCCAGCATTTT CASSYSSWDRAGNQPQHF
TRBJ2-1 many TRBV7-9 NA TGTGCCAGCAGCTTAGTAGGACATCAGAACAATGAGCAGTTCTTC CASSLVGHQNNEQFF
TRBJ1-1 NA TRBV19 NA TGTGCCAGTATGAGGCAGACTGAAGCTTTCTTT CASMRQTEAFF
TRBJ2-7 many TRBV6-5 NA TGTGCCAGCAGTTATACGGGGGACAGCTCCTACGAGCAGTACTTC CASSYTGDSSYEQYF
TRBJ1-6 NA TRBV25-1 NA TGTGCCAGCAGCCCAGGGACTCGCGGATCACCCCTCCACTTT CASSPGTRGSPLHF
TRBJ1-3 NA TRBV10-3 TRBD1 TGTGCCATCAGGACCTACAGGGGTCGCGGAAACACCATATATTTT CAIRTYRGRGNTIYF
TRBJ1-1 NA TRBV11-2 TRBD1 TGTGCCAGCAGCCTAACCGGGACAGGGGCGGAAGCTTTCTTT CASSLTGTGAEAFF